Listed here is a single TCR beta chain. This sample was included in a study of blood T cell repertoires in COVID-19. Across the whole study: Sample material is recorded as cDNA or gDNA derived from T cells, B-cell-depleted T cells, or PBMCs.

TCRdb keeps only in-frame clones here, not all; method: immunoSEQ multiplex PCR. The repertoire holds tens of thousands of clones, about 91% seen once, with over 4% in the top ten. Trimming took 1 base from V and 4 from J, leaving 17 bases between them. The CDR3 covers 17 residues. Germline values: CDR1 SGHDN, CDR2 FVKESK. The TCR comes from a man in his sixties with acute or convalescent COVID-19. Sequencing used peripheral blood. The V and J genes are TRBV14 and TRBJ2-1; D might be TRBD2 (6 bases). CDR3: CASSQGSGGVAYNEQFF. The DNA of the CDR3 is TGTGCCAGCAGCCAAGGGTCCGGAGGGGTGGCATACAATGAGCAGTTCTTC. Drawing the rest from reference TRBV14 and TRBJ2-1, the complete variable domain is EAGVTQFPSHSVIEKGQTVTLRCDPISGHDNLYWYRRVMGKEIKFLLHFVKESKQDESGMPNNRFLAERTGGTYSTLKVQPAELEDSGVYFCASSQGSGGVAYNEQFFGPGTRLTVL.